This T cell receptor (beta chain) emerged from a study of blood T cell repertoires in COVID-19. Across the study: PBMCs, B-cell-depleted T cells, or T cells were the source of the cDNA or gDNA that made up the material.

Germline CDR1 reads SGHVS; CDR2 reads FQNEAQ. There are 15 residues in the CDR3. J lost 4 bases, V lost 5 bases, and 8 bases had no gene match. Assay used: immunoSEQ multiplex PCR; TCRdb lists only in-frame clones, some missing. The sample lists 150,000 to 200,000 clones; approximately 80% were seen once. Material for sequencing was peripheral blood. The chain carries TRBV7-8 and TRBJ2-3; TRBD1 matches 8 bases. This clonotype originated in a woman older than 75 with acute or convalescent COVID-19. CDR3 in DNA: TGTGCCAGCAGCCCGAAAAGACAGGGGTCAGATACGCAGTATTTT. Translation gives CASSPKRQGSDTQYF.